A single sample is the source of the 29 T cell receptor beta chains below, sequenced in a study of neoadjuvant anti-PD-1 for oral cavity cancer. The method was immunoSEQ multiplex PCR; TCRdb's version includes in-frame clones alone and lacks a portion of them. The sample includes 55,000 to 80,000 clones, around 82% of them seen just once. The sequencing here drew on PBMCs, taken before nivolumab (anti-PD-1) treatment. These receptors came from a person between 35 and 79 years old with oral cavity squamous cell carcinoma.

In nucleotides, the CDR3 is TGTGCCACCAGCAGACAGGCAGAATACGAGCAGTACTTC. It is translated as CATSRQAEYEQYF. The chain carries TRBV15 and TRBJ2-7; D gene ambiguous. V was cut by 2 bases and J by 4 bases, with 9 bases left in between. CDR1 and CDR2 from the germline V gene are LNHNV and YYDKDF (reference sequence). This CDR3 region has 13 residues.

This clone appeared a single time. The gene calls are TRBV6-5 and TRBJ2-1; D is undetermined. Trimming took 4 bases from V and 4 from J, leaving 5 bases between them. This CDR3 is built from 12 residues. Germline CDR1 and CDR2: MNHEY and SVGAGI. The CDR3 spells CASSSAYNEQFF. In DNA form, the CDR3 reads TGTGCCAGCAGTTCCGCGTACAATGAGCAGTTCTTC.

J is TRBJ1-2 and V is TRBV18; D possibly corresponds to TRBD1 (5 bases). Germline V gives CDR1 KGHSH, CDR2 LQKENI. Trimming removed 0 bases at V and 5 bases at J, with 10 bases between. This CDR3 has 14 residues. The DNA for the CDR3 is TGTGCCAGCTCACCACCGACAGAATCTTATGGCTACACCTTC. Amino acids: CASSPPTESYGYTF.

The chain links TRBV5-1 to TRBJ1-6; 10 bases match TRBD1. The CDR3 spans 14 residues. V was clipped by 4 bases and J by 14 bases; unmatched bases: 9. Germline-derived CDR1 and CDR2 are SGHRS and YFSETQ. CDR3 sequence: CASSGGTGDSTLHF. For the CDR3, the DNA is TGCGCCAGCAGCGGCGGGACAGGGGATTCCACCCTCCACTTT.

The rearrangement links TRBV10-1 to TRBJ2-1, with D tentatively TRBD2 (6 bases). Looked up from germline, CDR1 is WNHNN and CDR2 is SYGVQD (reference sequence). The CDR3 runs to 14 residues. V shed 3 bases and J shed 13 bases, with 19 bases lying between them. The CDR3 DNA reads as TGCGCCAGCAGTGACCTCCCGGGACTGTCGGAACAGTTCTTC. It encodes CASSDLPGLSEQFF.

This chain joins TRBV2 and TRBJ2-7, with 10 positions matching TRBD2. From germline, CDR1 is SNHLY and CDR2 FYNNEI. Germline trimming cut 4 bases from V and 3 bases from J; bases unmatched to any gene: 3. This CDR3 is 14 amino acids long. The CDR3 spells CASSGASGSYEQYF. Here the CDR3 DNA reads TGTGCCAGCAGTGGGGCTAGCGGGAGCTACGAGCAGTACTTC. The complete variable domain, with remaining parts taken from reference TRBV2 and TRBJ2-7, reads EPEVTQTPSHQVTQMGQEVILRCVPISNHLYFYWYRQILGQKVEFLVSFYNNEISEKSEIFDDQFSVERPDGSNFTLKIRSTKLEDSAMYFCASSGASGSYEQYFGPGTRLTVT.

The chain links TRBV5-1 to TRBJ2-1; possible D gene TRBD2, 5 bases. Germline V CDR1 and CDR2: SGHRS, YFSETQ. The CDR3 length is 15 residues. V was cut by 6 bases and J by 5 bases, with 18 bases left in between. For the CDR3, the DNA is TGCGCCAGCACTCGTGTCGTCGCCGGGGACAATGAGCAGTTCTTC. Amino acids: CASTRVVAGDNEQFF.

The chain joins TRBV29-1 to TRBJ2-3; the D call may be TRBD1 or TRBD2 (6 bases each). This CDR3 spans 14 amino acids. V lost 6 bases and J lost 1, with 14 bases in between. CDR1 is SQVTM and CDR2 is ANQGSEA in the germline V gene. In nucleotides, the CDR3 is TGCAGCGTGAATGACAGGAGGGGCACAGATACGCAGTATTTT. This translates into CSVNDRRGTDTQYF.

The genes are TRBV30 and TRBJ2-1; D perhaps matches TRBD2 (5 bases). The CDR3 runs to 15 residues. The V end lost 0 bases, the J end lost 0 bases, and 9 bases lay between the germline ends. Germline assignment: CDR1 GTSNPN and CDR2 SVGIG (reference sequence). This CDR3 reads CAWSVKRSSYNEQFF. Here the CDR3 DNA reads TGTGCCTGGAGTGTTAAGCGGAGCTCCTACAATGAGCAGTTCTTC.

The CDR3 nucleotides are TGTGCCAGCGACCTAGCGACTGAGCAGTTCTTC. It specifies CASDLATEQFF. The gene calls are TRBV7-9 and TRBJ2-1, with TRBD2 as a possible D gene (6 bases). The CDR3 is 11 amino acids. Germline CDR1 reads SEHNR; CDR2 reads FQNEAQ (reference sequence). The V end lost 8 bases, the J end lost 9 bases, and 11 bases lay between the germline ends.

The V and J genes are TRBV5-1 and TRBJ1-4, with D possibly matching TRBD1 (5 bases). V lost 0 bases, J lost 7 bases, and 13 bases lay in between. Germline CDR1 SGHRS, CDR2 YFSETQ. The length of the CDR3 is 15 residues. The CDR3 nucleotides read TGCGCCAGCAGCTTGGAGGGCAGGGAAGGTGAAAAACTGTTTTTT. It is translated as CASSLEGREGEKLFF. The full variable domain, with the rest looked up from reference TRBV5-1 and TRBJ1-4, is KAGVTQTPRYLIKTRGQQVTLSCSPISGHRSVSWYQQTPGQGLQFLFEYFSETQRNKGNFPGRFSGRQFSNSRSEMNVSTLELGDSALYLCASSLEGREGEKLFFGSGTQLSVL.

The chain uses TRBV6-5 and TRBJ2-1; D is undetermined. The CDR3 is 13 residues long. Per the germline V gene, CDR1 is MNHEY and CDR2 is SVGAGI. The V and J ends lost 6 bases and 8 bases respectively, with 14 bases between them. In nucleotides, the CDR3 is TGTGCCAGCAGAGGACCGAGTAAACATGAGCAGTTCTTC. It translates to CASRGPSKHEQFF.

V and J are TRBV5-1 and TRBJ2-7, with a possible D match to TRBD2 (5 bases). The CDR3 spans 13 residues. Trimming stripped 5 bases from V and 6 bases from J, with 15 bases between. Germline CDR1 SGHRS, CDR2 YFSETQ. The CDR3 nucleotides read TGCGCCAGCAGGGACTCTGGTCGCGGCGAGCAGTACTTC. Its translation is CASRDSGRGEQYF.

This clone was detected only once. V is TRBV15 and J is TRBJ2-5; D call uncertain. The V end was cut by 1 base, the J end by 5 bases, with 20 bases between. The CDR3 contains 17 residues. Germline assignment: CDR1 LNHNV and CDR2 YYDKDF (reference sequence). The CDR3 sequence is CATSRAQKLLHWETQYF. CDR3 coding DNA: TGTGCCACCAGCAGAGCTCAGAAATTGCTGCATTGGGAGACCCAGTACTTC.

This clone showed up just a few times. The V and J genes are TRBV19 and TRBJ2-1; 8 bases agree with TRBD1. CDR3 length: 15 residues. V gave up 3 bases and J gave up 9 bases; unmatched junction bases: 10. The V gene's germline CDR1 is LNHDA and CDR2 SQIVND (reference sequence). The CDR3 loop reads CASSIGTGVGAEQFF. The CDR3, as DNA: TGTGCCAGTAGTATTGGGACAGGAGTAGGAGCTGAGCAGTTCTTC.

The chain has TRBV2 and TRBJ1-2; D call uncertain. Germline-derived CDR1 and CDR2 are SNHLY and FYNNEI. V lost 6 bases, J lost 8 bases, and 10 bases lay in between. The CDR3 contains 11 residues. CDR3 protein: CASRGGWGYTF. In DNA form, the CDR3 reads TGTGCCAGCAGAGGCGGGTGGGGCTACACCTTC.

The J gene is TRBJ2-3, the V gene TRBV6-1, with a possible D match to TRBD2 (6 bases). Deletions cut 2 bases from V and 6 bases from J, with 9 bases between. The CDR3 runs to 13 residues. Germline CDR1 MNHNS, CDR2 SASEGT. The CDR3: CASSERGIDTQYF. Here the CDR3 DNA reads TGTGCCAGCAGTGAACGGGGGATCGATACGCAGTATTTT.

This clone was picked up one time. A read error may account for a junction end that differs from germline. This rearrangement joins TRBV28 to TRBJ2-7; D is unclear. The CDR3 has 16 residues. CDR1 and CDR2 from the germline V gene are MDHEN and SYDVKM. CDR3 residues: CARSYHRWAPGYEQYF. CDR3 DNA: TGTGCCAGGAGTTACCACCGGTGGGCGCCAGGCTACGAGCAGTACTTC.

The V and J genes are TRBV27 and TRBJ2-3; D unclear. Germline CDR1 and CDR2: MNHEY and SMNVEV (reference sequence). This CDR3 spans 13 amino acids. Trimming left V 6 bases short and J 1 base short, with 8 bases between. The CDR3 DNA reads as TGTGCCAGCAGAGGCTCCCGCACAGATACGCAGTATTTT. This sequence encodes CASRGSRTDTQYF.

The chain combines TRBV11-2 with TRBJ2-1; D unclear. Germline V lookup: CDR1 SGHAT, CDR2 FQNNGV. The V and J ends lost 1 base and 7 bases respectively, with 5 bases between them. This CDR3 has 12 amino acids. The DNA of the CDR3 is TGTGCCAGCAGCTTAGGTTTGAATGAGCAGTTCTTC. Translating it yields CASSLGLNEQFF.

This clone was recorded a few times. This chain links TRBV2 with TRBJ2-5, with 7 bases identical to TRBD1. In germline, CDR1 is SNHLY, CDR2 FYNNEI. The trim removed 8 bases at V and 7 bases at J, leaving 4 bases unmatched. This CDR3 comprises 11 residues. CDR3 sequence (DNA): TGTGCCAGCTACAGGGGTGTGACCCAGTACTTC. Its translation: CASYRGVTQYF.

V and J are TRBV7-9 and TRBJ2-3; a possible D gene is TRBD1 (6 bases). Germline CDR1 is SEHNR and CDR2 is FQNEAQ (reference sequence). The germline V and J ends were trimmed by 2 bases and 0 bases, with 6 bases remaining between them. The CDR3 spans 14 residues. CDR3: CASSLTGSTDTQYF. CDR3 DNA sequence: TGTGCCAGCAGCTTAACAGGGAGCACAGATACGCAGTATTTT.

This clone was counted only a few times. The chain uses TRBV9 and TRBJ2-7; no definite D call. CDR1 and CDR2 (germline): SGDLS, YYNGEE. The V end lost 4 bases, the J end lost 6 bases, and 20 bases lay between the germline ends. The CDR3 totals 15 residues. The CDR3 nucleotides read TGTGCCAGCAGCCCCTTCGAAGGTGGGTTTTCCGAGCAGTACTTC. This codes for CASSPFEGGFSEQYF.

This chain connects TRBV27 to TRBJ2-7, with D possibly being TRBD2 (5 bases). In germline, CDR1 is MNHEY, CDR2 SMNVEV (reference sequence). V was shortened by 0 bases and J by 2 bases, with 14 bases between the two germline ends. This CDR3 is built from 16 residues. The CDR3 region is CASSLSVGVWAYEQYF. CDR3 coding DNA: TGTGCCAGCAGTTTATCTGTCGGGGTTTGGGCCTACGAGCAGTACTTC.

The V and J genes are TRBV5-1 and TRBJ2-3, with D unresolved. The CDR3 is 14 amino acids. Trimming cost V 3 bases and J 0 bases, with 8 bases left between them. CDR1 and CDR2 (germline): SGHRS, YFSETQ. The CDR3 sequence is CASSSSISTDTQYF. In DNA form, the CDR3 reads TGCGCCAGCAGCTCTTCGATTAGCACAGATACGCAGTATTTT.

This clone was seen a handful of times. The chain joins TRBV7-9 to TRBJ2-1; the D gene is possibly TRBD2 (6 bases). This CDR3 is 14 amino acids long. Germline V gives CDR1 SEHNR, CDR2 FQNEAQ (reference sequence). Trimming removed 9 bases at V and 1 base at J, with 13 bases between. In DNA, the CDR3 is TGTGCCAGTGGGGGACTCCTATCCTACAATGAGCAGTTCTTC. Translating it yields CASGGLLSYNEQFF.

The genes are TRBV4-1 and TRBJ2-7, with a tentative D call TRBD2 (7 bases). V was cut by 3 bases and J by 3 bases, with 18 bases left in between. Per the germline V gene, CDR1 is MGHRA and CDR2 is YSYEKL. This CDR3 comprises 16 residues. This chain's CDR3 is CASSQRGGRAYYEQYF. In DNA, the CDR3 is TGCGCCAGCAGCCAGAGGGGGGGACGGGCCTACTACGAGCAGTACTTC.

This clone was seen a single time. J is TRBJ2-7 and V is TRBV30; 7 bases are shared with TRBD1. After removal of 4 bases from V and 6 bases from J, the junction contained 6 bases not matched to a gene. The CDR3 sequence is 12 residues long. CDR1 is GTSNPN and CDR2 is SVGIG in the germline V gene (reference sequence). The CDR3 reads CAWTGQVGEQYF. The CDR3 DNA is TGTGCCTGGACTGGACAGGTCGGCGAGCAGTACTTC.

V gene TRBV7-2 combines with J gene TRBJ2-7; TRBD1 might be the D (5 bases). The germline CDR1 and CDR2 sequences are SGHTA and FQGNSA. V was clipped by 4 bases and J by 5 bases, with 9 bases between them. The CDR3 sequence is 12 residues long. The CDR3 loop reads CASSSQANEQYF. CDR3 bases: TGTGCCAGCAGCTCACAGGCAAACGAGCAGTACTTC.